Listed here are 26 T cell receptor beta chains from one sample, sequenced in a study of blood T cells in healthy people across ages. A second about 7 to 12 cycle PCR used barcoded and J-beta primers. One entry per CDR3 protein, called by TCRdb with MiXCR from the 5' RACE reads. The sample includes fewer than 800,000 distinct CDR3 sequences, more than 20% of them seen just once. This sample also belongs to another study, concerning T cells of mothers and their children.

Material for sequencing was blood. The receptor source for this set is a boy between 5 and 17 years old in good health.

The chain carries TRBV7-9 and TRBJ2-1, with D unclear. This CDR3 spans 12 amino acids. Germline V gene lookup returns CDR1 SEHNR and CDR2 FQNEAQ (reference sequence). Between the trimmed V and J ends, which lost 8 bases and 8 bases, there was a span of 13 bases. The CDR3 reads CASRLPLHEQFF. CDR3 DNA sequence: TGTGCCAGCCGCCTCCCCCTCCATGAGCAGTTCTTC.

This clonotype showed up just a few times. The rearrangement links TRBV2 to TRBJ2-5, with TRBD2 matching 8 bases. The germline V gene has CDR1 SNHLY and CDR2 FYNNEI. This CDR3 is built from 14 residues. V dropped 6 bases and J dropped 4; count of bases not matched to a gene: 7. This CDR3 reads CASSRERESETQYF. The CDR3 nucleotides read TGTGCCAGCAGCCGGGAGCGGGAGTCAGAGACCCAGTACTTC. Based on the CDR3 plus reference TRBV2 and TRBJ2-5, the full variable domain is EPEVTQTPSHQVTQMGQEVILRCVPISNHLYFYWYRQILGQKVEFLVSFYNNEISEKSEIFDDQFSVERPDGSNFTLKIRSTKLEDSAMYFCASSRERESETQYFGPGTRLLVL.

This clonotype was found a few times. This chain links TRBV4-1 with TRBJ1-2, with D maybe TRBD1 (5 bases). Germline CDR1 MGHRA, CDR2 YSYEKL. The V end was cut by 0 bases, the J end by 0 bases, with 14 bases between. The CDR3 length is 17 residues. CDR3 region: CASSQEVGHLANYGYTF. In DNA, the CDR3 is TGCGCCAGCAGCCAAGAGGTCGGACACTTAGCTAACTATGGCTACACCTTC.

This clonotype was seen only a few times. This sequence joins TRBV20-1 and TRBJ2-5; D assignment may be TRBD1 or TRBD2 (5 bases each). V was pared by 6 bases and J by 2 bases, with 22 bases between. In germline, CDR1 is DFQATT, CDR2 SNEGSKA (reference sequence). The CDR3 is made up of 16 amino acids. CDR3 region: CSAGDGQGWRQETQYF. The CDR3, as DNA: TGCAGTGCCGGGGACGGCCAAGGGTGGAGACAAGAGACCCAGTACTTC.

The CDR3 coding sequence is TGTGCCAGCAGCTTTATGACAGGGGGCACCTACGAGCAGTACTTC. This codes for CASSFMTGGTYEQYF. The rearrangement links TRBV13 to TRBJ2-7; 10 bases align to TRBD1. Germline V gives CDR1 PRHDT, CDR2 FYEKMQ (reference sequence). The ends lost 3 bases at V and 2 bases at J; junction bases unmatched: 4. The CDR3 sequence is 15 residues long.

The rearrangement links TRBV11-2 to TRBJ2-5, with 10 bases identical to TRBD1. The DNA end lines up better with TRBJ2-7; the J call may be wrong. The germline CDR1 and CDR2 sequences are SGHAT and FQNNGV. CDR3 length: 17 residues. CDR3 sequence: CASSLEMWGQGFYEQYF. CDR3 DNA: TGTGCCAGCAGCTTAGAAATGTGGGGACAGGGGTTCTACGAGCAGTACTTC.

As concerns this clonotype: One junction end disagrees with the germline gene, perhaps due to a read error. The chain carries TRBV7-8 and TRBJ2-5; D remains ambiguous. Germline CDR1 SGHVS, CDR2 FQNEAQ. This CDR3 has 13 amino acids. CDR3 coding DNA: TGTGCCAGCAGCTTGCTGATCCAAGAGATCCAGTACTTC. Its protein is CASSLLIQEIQYF.

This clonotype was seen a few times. DNA of the CDR3: TGCAGTGCCACAGCTTCTGGGGCCAACGTCCTGACTTTC. Protein product: CSATASGANVLTF. The chain links TRBV20-1 to TRBJ2-6; D uncertain. Germline V gene lookup returns CDR1 DFQATT and CDR2 SNEGSKA (reference sequence). V was trimmed by 6 bases and J by 1 base, leaving 7 bases between them. The CDR3 runs 13 residues.

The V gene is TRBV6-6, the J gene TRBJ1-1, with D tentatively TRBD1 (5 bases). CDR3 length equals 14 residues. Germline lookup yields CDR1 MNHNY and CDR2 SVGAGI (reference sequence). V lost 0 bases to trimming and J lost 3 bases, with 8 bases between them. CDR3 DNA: TGTGCCAGCAGTTACTCTGGGGGTTACACTGAAGCTTTCTTT. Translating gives CASSYSGGYTEAFF.

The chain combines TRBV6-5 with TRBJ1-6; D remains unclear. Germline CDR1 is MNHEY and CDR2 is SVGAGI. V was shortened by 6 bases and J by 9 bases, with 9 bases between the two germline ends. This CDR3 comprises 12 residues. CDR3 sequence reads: CASSSFGSPLHF. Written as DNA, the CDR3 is TGTGCCAGCAGCTCCTTTGGTTCACCCCTCCACTTT.

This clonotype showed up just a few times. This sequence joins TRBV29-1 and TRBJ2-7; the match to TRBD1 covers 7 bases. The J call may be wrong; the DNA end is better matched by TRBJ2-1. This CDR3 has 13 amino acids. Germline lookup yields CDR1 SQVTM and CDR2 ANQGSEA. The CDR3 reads CSVELGTANEQFF. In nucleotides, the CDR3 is TGCAGCGTGGAACTCGGGACAGCCAATGAGCAGTTCTTC.

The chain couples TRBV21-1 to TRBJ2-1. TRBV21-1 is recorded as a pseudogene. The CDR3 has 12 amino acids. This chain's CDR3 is CASKRSYNEQFF. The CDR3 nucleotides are TGTGCCAGCAAGCGTTCTTACAATGAGCAGTTCTTC.

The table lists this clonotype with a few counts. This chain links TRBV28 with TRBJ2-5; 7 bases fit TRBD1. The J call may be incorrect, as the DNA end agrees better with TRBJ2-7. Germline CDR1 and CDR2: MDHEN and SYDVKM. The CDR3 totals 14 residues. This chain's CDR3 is CASSFRQGPYEQYF. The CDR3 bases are TGTGCCAGCAGTTTCCGACAGGGCCCCTACGAGCAGTACTTC.

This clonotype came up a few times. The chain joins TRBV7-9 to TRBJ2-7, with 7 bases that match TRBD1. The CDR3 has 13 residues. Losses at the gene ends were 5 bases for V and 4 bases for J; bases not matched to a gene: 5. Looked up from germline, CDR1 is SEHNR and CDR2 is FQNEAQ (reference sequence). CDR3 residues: CASSAQGNYEQYF. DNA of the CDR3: TGTGCCAGCAGCGCACAGGGGAATTACGAGCAGTACTTC.

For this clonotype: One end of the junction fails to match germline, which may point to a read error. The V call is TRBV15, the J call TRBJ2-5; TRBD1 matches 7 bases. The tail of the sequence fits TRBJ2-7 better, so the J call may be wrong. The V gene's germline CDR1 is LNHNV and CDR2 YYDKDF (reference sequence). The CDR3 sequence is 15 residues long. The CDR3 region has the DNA TGTGCCACCAGCGGAGATTTGGCGAGGGGGCACGAGCAGTACTTC. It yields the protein CATSGDLARGHEQYF.

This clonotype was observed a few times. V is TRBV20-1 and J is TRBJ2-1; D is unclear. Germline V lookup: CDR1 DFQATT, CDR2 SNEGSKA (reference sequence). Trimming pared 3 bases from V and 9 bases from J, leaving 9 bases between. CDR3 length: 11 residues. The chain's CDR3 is CSARLLAEQFF. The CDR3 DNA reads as TGCAGTGCTAGGCTTTTGGCTGAGCAGTTCTTC.

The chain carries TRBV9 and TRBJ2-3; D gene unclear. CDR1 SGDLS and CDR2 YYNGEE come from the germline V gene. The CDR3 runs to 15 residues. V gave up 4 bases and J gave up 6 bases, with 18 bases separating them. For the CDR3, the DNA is TGTGCCAGCAGCCCACCGAGTACCCTGCGGGATACGCAGTATTTT. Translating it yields CASSPPSTLRDTQYF.

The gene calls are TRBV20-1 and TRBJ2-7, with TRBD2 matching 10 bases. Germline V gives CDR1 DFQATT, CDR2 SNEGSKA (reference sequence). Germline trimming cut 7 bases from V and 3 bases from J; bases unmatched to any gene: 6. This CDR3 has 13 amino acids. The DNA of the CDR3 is TGCAGTGGAAAGACTAGCGGGCACTACGAGCAGTACTTC. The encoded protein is CSGKTSGHYEQYF.

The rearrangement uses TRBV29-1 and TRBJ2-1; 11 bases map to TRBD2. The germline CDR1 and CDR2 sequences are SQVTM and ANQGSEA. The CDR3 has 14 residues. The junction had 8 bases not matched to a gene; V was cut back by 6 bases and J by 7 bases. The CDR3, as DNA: TGCAGCGTCATCCTAGCGGGGGGCGGTAATGAGCAGTTCTTC. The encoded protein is CSVILAGGGNEQFF.

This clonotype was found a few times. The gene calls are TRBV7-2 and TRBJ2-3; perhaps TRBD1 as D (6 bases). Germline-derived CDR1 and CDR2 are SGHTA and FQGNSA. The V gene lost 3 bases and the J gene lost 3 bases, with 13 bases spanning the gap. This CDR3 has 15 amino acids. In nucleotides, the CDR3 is TGTGCCAGCAGCTTTGGGGGCCGAGAAACAGATACGCAGTATTTT. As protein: CASSFGGRETDTQYF. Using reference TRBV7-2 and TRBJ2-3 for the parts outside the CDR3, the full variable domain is GAGVSQSPSNKVTEKGKDVELRCDPISGHTALYWYRQSLGQGLEFLIYFQGNSAPDKSGLPSDRFSAERTGGSVSTLTIQRTQQEDSAVYLCASSFGGRETDTQYFGPGTRLTVL.

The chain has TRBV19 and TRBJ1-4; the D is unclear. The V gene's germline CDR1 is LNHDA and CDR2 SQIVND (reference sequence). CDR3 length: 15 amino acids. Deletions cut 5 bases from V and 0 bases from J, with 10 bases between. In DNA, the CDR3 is TGTGCCAGTAGTGCGACGGTTGCAACTAATGAAAAACTGTTTTTT. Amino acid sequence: CASSATVATNEKLFF.

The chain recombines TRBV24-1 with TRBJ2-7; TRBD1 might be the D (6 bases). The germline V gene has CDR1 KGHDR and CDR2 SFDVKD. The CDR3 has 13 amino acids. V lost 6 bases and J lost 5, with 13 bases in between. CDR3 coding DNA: TGTGCCACCAGTACAGGGCCACTCGACGAGCAGTACTTC. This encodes CATSTGPLDEQYF.

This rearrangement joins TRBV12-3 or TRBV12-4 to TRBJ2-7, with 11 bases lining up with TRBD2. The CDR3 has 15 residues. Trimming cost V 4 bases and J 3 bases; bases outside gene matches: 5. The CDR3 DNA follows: TGTGCCAGCAGTTCCGGACTAGCGGGTCGCTACGAGCAGTACTTC. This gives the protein CASSSGLAGRYEQYF.

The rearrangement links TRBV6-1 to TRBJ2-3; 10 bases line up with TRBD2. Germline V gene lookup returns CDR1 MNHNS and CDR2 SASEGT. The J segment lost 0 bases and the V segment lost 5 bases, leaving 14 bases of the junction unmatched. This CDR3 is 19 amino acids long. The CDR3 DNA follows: TGTGCCAGCAGTCGACCAGCGGGGGGGCCCAGACAGAGCACAGATACGCAGTATTTT. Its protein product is CASSRPAGGPRQSTDTQYF.

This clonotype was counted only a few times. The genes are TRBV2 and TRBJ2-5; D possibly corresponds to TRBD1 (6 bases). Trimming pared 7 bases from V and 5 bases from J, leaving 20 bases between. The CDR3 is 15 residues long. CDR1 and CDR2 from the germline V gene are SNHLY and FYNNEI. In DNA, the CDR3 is TGTGCCAGCAAGACAACCCAGGGACAATGGGAGACCCAGTACTTC. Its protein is CASKTTQGQWETQYF.

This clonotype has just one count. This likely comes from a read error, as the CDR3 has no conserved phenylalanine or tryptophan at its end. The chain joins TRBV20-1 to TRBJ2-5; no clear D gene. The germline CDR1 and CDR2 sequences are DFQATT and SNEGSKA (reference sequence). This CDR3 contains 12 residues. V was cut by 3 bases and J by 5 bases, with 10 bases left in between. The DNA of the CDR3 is TGCAGTGCTAGGGACGGATCCGAGACCCAGTACCTC. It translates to CSARDGSETQYL.